Sequencing of this T cell receptor beta chain was carried out in a study of T cell responses to AZD1222 COVID-19 vaccine. From germline, CDR1 is SGHTS and CDR2 YDEGEE. This CDR3 has 13 amino acids. Trimming removed 3 bases at V and 6 bases at J, with 11 bases between. Data came from immunoSEQ multiplex PCR; TCRdb stores just in-frame clones and leaves some out. The repertoire holds 95,000 to 150,000 clones, with about 90% as singletons. Overall study results and limits: AZD1222 recipients seropositive at baseline numbered only 5 to 7. Regions left unmutated in variants are reportedly the target of nearly half of spike-specific TCRs.

Remarks on this clone: Antigen unknown.

This clonotype originated in an adult in good health. The sequences come from peripheral blood, collected on day 0 of AZD1222 vaccination. The chain links TRBV5-8 to TRBJ2-3; the D gene is possibly TRBD1 (5 bases). The CDR3 sequence: CASSSREADTQYF. DNA for the CDR3: TGTGCCAGCAGCTCCAGGGAAGCTGATACGCAGTATTTT. Together with reference TRBV5-8 and TRBJ2-3, the CDR3 gives the full variable domain: EAGVTQSPTHLIKTRGQQATLRCSPISGHTSVYWYQQALGLGLQFLLWYDEGEERNRGNFPPRFSGRQFPNYSSELNVNALELEDSALYLCASSSREADTQYFGPGTRLTVL.